The 19 T cell receptor beta chains listed next were all sequenced from one sample in a study of T cell repertoires and HLA-DP antigens. TCRdb keeps only in-frame clones here, not all; method: immunoSEQ multiplex PCR. The sample holds approximately 73,000 clones, around 77% seen once. These TCRs' antigens remain unknown. The sample was CD4+ T cells from PBMCs. These receptors originate from a man aged 55 to 69 in good health and CMV-seronegative.

The chain links TRBV5-6 to TRBJ1-3; no firm D call. There are 14 residues in the CDR3. Germline V lookup: CDR1 SGHDT, CDR2 YYEEEE. V was shortened by 4 bases and J by 2 bases, with 10 bases between the two germline ends. The CDR3 DNA is TGTGCCAGCAGCAAAGACCCGGCTGGAAACACCATATATTTT. Residues: CASSKDPAGNTIYF.

This clone is judged medium-sized. The V call is TRBV7-8, the J call TRBJ1-2, with unresolved D. V was trimmed by 1 base and J by 8 bases, leaving 14 bases between them. Germline V CDR1 and CDR2: SGHVS, FQNEAQ. The length of the CDR3 is 14 residues. The DNA of the CDR3 is TGTGCCAGCAGCTTAGTGACGCAGCATCAGGGCTACACCTTC. Its translation: CASSLVTQHQGYTF.

The chain has TRBV10-1 and TRBJ2-2; D is unclear. This CDR3 region has 12 residues. Germline V gives CDR1 WNHNN, CDR2 SYGVQD (reference sequence). Trimming pared 6 bases from V and 6 bases from J, leaving 8 bases between. The CDR3 bases are TGCGCCAGCAGCCCGTTTGCCGGGGAGCTGTTTTTT. Translating it yields CASSPFAGELFF.

The chain couples TRBV4-3 to TRBJ1-4; the D is unclear. CDR1 LGHNA and CDR2 YSLEER come from the germline V gene. Trimming took off 0 bases at V and 5 bases at J, with 10 bases between the two ends. The length of the CDR3 is 15 residues. The CDR3 loop reads CASSQDLRYNEKLFF. CDR3 coding DNA: TGCGCCAGCAGCCAAGATCTTCGTTACAATGAAAAACTGTTTTTT.

V and J are TRBV7-8 and TRBJ2-3; either TRBD1 or TRBD2 may supply D (6 bases each). The germline V gene encodes CDR1 SGHVS and CDR2 FQNEAQ. This CDR3 has 15 amino acids. V was shortened by 1 base and J by 1 base, with 9 bases between the two germline ends. The CDR3: CASSLEGGGTDTQYF. DNA for the CDR3: TGTGCCAGCAGCTTAGAGGGGGGTGGCACAGATACGCAGTATTTT.

The chain has TRBV4-2 and TRBJ2-2, with D uncertain. Trimming took off 5 bases at V and 6 bases at J, with 13 bases between the two ends. Germline V gene data show CDR1 as LGHNA and CDR2 as YNFKEQ. The CDR3 is 14 amino acids. This CDR3 is CASSLEAQAGELFF. DNA of the CDR3: TGTGCCAGCAGCTTAGAGGCGCAGGCCGGGGAGCTGTTTTTT.

This rearrangement joins TRBV9 to TRBJ2-2; weak D call: TRBD2 (6 bases). Per the germline V gene, CDR1 is SGDLS and CDR2 is YYNGEE. V lost 0 bases and J lost 8, with 14 bases in between. CDR3 length: 15 residues. The CDR3: CASSVGSGLVGELFF. DNA of the CDR3: TGTGCCAGCAGCGTAGGAAGCGGGCTGGTAGGGGAGCTGTTTTTT.

The chain recombines TRBV12-5 with TRBJ2-3; no firm D call. This CDR3 region has 11 residues. CDR1 and CDR2 (germline): LGHNT, FRNRAP. The germline V and J ends were trimmed by 6 bases and 5 bases, with 6 bases remaining between them. CDR3 loop: CASGYRDTQYF. For the CDR3, the DNA is TGTGCTAGTGGCTACCGAGATACGCAGTATTTT. Based on the CDR3 plus reference TRBV12-5 and TRBJ2-3, the full variable domain is DARVTQTPRHKVTEMGQEVTMRCQPILGHNTVFWYRQTMMQGLELLAYFRNRAPLDDSGMPKDRFSAEMPDATLATLKIQPSEPRDSAVYFCASGYRDTQYFGPGTRLTVL.

The chain links TRBV2 to TRBJ2-4; D is undetermined. The CDR3 consists of 15 residues. The V end was cut by 1 base, the J end by 0 bases, with 7 bases between. Germline V lookup: CDR1 SNHLY, CDR2 FYNNEI. As DNA, the CDR3 is TGTGCCAGCAGTGAAGTTCGGGTAGCCAAAAACATTCAGTACTTC. Residues: CASSEVRVAKNIQYF.

This chain connects TRBV6-1 to TRBJ1-3; weak D call: TRBD1 (5 bases). Germline-derived CDR1 and CDR2 are MNHNS and SASEGT. V was trimmed by 0 bases and J by 0 bases, leaving 9 bases between them. CDR3 size: 16 residues. The CDR3 is CASSEAPRASGNTIYF. Here the CDR3 DNA reads TGTGCCAGCAGTGAAGCACCCAGGGCCTCTGGAAACACCATATATTTT.

V gene TRBV5-4 combines with J gene TRBJ2-1, with D perhaps matching TRBD2 (6 bases). The germline gives CDR1 SGHNT, CDR2 YYREEE (reference sequence). This CDR3 is built from 15 residues. Between the trimmed V and J ends, which lost 4 bases and 4 bases, there was a span of 15 bases. CDR3 loop: CASSLSGRPYNEQFF. DNA of the CDR3: TGTGCCAGCAGCCTTAGCGGAAGGCCGTACAATGAGCAGTTCTTC.

The chain uses TRBV11-1 and TRBJ2-3; D remains ambiguous. This CDR3 is 13 amino acids long. Trimming left V 2 bases short and J 0 bases short, with 3 bases between. Germline assignment: CDR1 SGHAT and CDR2 FQDESV (reference sequence). The CDR3 nucleotides read TGTGCCAGCAGCTTAAGGAGCACAGATACGCAGTATTTT. Protein sequence: CASSLRSTDTQYF.

The genes are TRBV27 and TRBJ2-6; no clear D gene. Trimming removed 4 bases from V and 0 bases from J, with 7 bases in between. This CDR3 contains 15 residues. The germline CDR1 and CDR2 sequences are MNHEY and SMNVEV (reference sequence). The CDR3 coding sequence is TGTGCCAGCAGTTCCCGAACCTCTGGGGCCAACGTCCTGACTTTC. It encodes CASSSRTSGANVLTF.

V is TRBV5-1 and J is TRBJ2-3; 7 nucleotides line up with TRBD2. Germline-derived CDR1 and CDR2 are SGHRS and YFSETQ. The ends lost 3 bases at V and 6 bases at J; junction bases unmatched: 7. The CDR3 has 14 residues. CDR3 residues: CASSWQGGEDTQYF. The CDR3 DNA reads TGCGCCAGCAGCTGGCAGGGAGGGGAGGATACGCAGTATTTT. Complete variable domain (other parts from reference TRBV5-1 and TRBJ2-3): KAGVTQTPRYLIKTRGQQVTLSCSPISGHRSVSWYQQTPGQGLQFLFEYFSETQRNKGNFPGRFSGRQFSNSRSEMNVSTLELGDSALYLCASSWQGGEDTQYFGPGTRLTVL.

The genes are TRBV4-2 and TRBJ2-2, with 10 bases fitting TRBD2. From germline, CDR1 is LGHNA and CDR2 YNFKEQ. The CDR3 runs 17 residues. Germline trimming cut 0 bases from V and 4 bases from J; bases unmatched to any gene: 5. The CDR3 DNA reads TGTGCCAGCAGCCAAGAACAGCGGGAGGGCCCCACCGGGGAGCTGTTTTTT. This sequence encodes CASSQEQREGPTGELFF.

This chain uses TRBV9 with TRBJ1-3; D ambiguous. Trimming stripped 0 bases from V and 0 bases from J, with 10 bases between. The CDR3 has 16 residues. Germline assignment: CDR1 SGDLS and CDR2 YYNGEE. CDR3 sequence reads: CASSVALRGSGNTIYF. CDR3 nucleotides: TGTGCCAGCAGCGTAGCGCTCAGAGGCTCTGGAAACACCATATATTTT.

Only one count was recorded for this clone. The chain couples TRBV6-5 to TRBJ1-5; possibly TRBD1 for D (5 bases). The germline gives CDR1 MNHEY, CDR2 SVGAGI. Trimming cost V 5 bases and J 7 bases, with 12 bases left between them. CDR3 length equals 13 residues. CDR3 sequence: CASSTGGRQPQHF. The DNA for the CDR3 is TGTGCCAGCAGTACCGGGGGGAGACAGCCCCAGCATTTT.

CDR3 amino acids: CASRGTGGQAFF. The CDR3 DNA reads as TGTGCCAGCAGGGGGACAGGGGGCCAAGCTTTCTTT. The chain is built from TRBV6-1 and TRBJ1-1, with 12 positions matching TRBD1. Unmatched junction bases numbered 2, after V lost 6 bases and J lost 9 bases. The CDR3 contains 12 residues. Germline loops: CDR1 MNHNS, CDR2 SASEGT.

This chain joins TRBV27 and TRBJ1-2, with TRBD1 as a possible D gene (6 bases). In germline, CDR1 is MNHEY, CDR2 SMNVEV (reference sequence). With 3 bases removed from V and 2 bases from J, the gap between germline ends came to 10 bases. CDR3 length: 14 residues. CDR3 residues: CASSFDRFNYGYTF. DNA of the CDR3: TGTGCCAGCAGTTTCGACAGGTTCAACTATGGCTACACCTTC.